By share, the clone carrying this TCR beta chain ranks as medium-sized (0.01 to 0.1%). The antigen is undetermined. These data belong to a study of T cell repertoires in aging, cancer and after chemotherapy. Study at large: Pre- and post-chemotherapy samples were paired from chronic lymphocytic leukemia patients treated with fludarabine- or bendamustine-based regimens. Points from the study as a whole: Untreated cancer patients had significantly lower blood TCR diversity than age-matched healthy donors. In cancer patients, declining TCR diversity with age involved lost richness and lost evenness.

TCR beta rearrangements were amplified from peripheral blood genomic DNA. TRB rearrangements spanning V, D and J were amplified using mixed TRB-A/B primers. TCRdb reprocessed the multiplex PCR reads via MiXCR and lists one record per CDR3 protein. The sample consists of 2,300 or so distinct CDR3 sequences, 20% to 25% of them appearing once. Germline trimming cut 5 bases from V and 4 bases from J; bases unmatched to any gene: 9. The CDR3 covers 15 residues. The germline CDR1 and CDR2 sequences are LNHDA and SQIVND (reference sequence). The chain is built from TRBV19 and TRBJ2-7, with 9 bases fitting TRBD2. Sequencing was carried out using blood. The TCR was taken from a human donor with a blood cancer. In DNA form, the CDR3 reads TGTGCCAGTAGTCCAGCAGCGGGAGGTAATTACGAGCAGTACTTC. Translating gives CASSPAAGGNYEQYF. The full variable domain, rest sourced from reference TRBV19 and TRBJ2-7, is DGGITQSPKYLFRKEGQNVTLSCEQNLNHDAMYWYRQDPGQGLRLIYYSQIVNDFQKGDIAEGYSVSREKKESFPLTVTSAQKNPTAFYLCASSPAAGGNYEQYFGPGTRLTVT.